Below, 5 T cell receptor beta chains from the same sample are listed, as sequenced in a study of OX40 agonist ivuxolimab in advanced cancers. Clones were read by immunoSEQ multiplex PCR, and TCRdb kept only the in-frame ones, dropping some. The sample holds 77,000 or so clones; 94% are singletons and the top ten take around 20%. The specimen comprised CD4+ or CD8+ T cells sorted from blood, sampled in a trial of the OX40 agonist ivuxolimab. The receptor set was obtained from an adult with an advanced solid tumor such as melanoma, head and neck, liver or kidney cancer.

The chain carries TRBV6-1 and TRBJ1-5; D is perhaps TRBD1 (5 bases). Per the germline V gene, CDR1 is MNHNS and CDR2 is SASEGT. V was cut by 3 bases and J by 0 bases, with 18 bases left in between. The CDR3 spans 18 residues. CDR3 sequence reads: CASSDPGEVTNSNQPQHF. The DNA for the CDR3 is TGTGCCAGCAGTGACCCGGGGGAAGTAACAAATAGCAATCAGCCCCAGCATTTT.

About this clone: Distinct nucleotide sequences in the sample also encode this CDR3. The CDR3 spells CASSFRGARQPQHF. CDR3 bases: TGTGCCAGCAGCTTTAGGGGGGCCCGGCAGCCCCAGCATTTT. The chain has TRBV11-2 and TRBJ1-5, with D possibly TRBD1 on 6 matching bases. The CDR3 contains 14 residues. Germline CDR1 is SGHAT and CDR2 is FQNNGV. The ends were cut back, 3 bases at V and 7 bases at J, with 13 bases in the middle.

This chain uses TRBV19 with TRBJ2-1, with D uncertain. The germline V gene has CDR1 LNHDA and CDR2 SQIVND (reference sequence). The V end was cut by 7 bases, the J end by 4 bases, with 11 bases between. The CDR3 covers 13 residues. In nucleotides, the CDR3 is TGTGCCAGTATGGAGACCGAGTACAATGAGCAGTTCTTC. Its protein product is CASMETEYNEQFF.

The chain recombines TRBV6-5 with TRBJ1-6, with 7 bases fitting TRBD1. Trimming cost V 7 bases and J 14 bases; bases outside gene matches: 17. This CDR3 is built from 15 residues. CDR1 is MNHEY and CDR2 is SVGAGI in the germline V gene. CDR3 in DNA: TGTGCCAGCACCGAATCCGGGACAGCCCTTATGGCCCTCCACTTT. This encodes CASTESGTALMALHF.

This sequence joins TRBV27 and TRBJ2-3; TRBD2 is a possible D gene (6 bases). V lost 3 bases, J lost 0 bases, and 10 bases lay in between. The CDR3 totals 15 residues. CDR1 is MNHEY and CDR2 is SMNVEV in the germline V gene (reference sequence). In DNA form, the CDR3 reads TGTGCCAGCAGTTTCGGGACTCTCAGCACAGATACGCAGTATTTT. It yields the protein CASSFGTLSTDTQYF.